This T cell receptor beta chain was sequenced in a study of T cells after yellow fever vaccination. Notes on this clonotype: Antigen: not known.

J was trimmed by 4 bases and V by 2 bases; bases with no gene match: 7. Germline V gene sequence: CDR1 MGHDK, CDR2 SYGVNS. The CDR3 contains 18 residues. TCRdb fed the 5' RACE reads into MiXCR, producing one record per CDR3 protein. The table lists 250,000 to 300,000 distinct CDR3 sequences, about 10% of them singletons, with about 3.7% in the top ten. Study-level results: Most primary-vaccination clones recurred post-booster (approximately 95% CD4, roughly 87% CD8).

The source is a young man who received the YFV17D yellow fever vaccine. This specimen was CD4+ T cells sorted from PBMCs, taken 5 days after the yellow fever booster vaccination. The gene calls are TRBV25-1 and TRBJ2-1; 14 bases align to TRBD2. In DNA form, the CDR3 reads TGTGCCAGCAGTGAAGTCACGACTAGCGGGGGGGCGTACAATGAGCAGTTCTTC. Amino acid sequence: CASSEVTTSGGAYNEQFF.